This is a list of T cell receptor beta chains from one sample in a study of blood T cell repertoires in COVID-19. Using immunoSEQ multiplex PCR, the repertoire was profiled, and TCRdb retains in-frame clones only, with some absent. The table lists about 64,000 clones, more than 80% of them singletons. The sample consisted of peripheral blood. These receptors were collected from a woman of 80 years or more with active COVID-19. CDR3s include the opening cysteine and the closing phenylalanine or tryptophan. The D gene is left open where the match is weak. Rows may omit the clone size; those that give it use once, few, many or a size class.

v_gene	d_gene	j_gene	abundance	CDR3nt	CDR3aa
TRBV7-2	-	TRBJ1-4	few	TGTGCCAGCAGCGAAGATACAGGGCGTTGGGCTAATGAAAAACTGTTTTTT	CASSEDTGRWANEKLFF
TRBV29-1	TRBD1	TRBJ1-1	few	TGCAGCGTTGGGGGACAGGGGAACACTGAAGCTTTCTTT	CSVGGQGNTEAFF
TRBV7-9	-	TRBJ1-2	-	TGTGCCAGCAGTAACACCGTCTTTGGCTACACCTTC	CASSNTVFGYTF
TRBV5-1	-	TRBJ2-1	-	TGCGCCAGCACCAACCCCCCACAGGAGCAGTTCTTC	CASTNPPQEQFF
TRBV11-2	TRBD1	TRBJ2-1	-	TGTGCCAGCAGCTACCCGGGACAGGGAAATGAGCAGTTCTTC	CASSYPGQGNEQFF
TRBV24-1	TRBD1	TRBJ2-3	-	TGTGCCACCAGTGTCTCCGGGACAGGGTCCACAGATACGCAGTATTTT	CATSVSGTGSTDTQYF
TRBV6-5	-	TRBJ2-1	-	TGTGCCAGCAGACCGCGGGCGGGGGAGCAGTTCTTC	CASRPRAGEQFF
TRBV28	TRBD2	TRBJ2-7	-	TGTGCCAGCAGTTCCCCGGGGTTAGGTTCGGGAGGGCCCTACGAGCAGTACTTC	CASSSPGLGSGGPYEQYF
TRBV10-2	TRBD2	TRBJ2-1	-	TGCGCCAGCACTGGACTAGCGGGGGGAAATGAGCAGTTCTTC	CASTGLAGGNEQFF
TRBV19	-	TRBJ2-1	-	TGTGCCAGTAGTTTCGGGGGTATCAATGAGCAGTTCTTC	CASSFGGINEQFF
TRBV5-1	TRBD1	TRBJ2-5	-	TGCGCCAGCAGCTATTTCGCCCTATCCGGGACAGACCAAGAGACCCAGTACTTC	CASSYFALSGTDQETQYF
TRBV11-2	TRBD1	TRBJ2-7	-	TGTGCCAGCAGCTCTGGGACAGGGGACGAAAGCCTCTACGAGCAGTACTTC	CASSSGTGDESLYEQYF
TRBV5-4	TRBD2	TRBJ2-4	-	TGTGCCAGCAGCTTGTTTCCTCCGGTGCGGGGGGCCCTAGCCAAAAACATTCAGTACTTC	CASSLFPPVRGALAKNIQYF
TRBV18	-	TRBJ2-2	-	TGTGCCAGCTCACCTGCGGCTAGAAACACCGGGGAGCTGTTTTTT	CASSPAARNTGELFF
TRBV30	-	TRBJ1-4	once	TGTGCTTGGGGGGACAATAATGAAAAACTGTTTTTT	CAWGDNNEKLFF
TRBV28	-	TRBJ2-7	-	TGTGCCAGCAGCCGAGAGGCAAACGAGCAGTACTTC	CASSREANEQYF
TRBV4-1	-	TRBJ2-2	-	TGCGCCAGCAGCCAAGATCCCTCAGACACCGGGGAGCTGTTTTTT	CASSQDPSDTGELFF